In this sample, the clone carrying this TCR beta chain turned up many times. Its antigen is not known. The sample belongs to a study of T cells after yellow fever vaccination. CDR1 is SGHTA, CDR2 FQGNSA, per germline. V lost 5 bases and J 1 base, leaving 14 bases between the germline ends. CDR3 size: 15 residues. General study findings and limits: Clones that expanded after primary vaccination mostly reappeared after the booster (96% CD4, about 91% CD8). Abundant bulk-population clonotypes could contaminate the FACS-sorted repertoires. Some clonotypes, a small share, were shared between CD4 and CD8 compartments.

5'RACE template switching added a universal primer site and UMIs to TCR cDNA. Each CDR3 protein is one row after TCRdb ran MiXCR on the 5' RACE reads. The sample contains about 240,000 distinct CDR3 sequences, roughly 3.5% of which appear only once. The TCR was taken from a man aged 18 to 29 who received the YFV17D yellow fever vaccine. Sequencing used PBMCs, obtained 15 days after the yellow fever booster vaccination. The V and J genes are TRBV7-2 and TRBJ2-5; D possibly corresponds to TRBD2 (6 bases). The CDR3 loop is CASSRTAGSQETQYF. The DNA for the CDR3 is TGTGCCAGCAGCCGTACGGCGGGGTCCCAAGAGACCCAGTACTTC.